This T cell receptor (beta chain) derives from a study of blood T cell repertoires in COVID-19. Trimming left V 0 bases short and J 2 bases short, with 5 bases between. The CDR3 runs 13 residues. Germline CDR1 is GTSNPN and CDR2 is SVGIG (reference sequence). Clones were read by immunoSEQ multiplex PCR, and TCRdb kept only the in-frame ones, dropping some. The sample carries approximately 63,000 clones, 75% to 90% recorded once. This clone was observed a few times. The sample holds other DNA sequences that translate to the same CDR3. The origin of this receptor is an elderly woman with acute or convalescent COVID-19. The J gene is TRBJ1-5, the V gene TRBV30; D might be TRBD1 (5 bases). Material: peripheral blood. CDR3 DNA: TGTGCCTGGAGTGTACAGGGCAATCAGCCCCAGCATTTT. It is translated as CAWSVQGNQPQHF.